Listed here is a single T cell receptor (beta chain). Its antigen remains unknown. This PCR relied on a set of 60 Vbeta primers and 13 Jbeta primers. The assay was immunoSEQ multiplex PCR, and TCRdb's table has in-frame clones only and misses some. In the table there are more than 130,000 clones, just under 85% of which are singletons. This record belongs to a study of cytomegalovirus exposure and HLA in healthy donors. Points from the study as a whole: No immune exposure information besides CMV serostatus was available.

The germline V gene encodes CDR1 LNHDA and CDR2 SQIVND (reference sequence). With V trimmed by 4 bases and J by 5 bases, 12 bases remained unmatched. The CDR3 totals 16 residues. Sampled while nominally healthy, donors likely had unrecorded immune exposures. Source material: PBMCs. The sequence derives from a man aged 40-49 years in good health and CMV-seropositive. The rearrangement uses TRBV19 and TRBJ2-7; 9 bases map to TRBD1. The CDR3 sequence: CASSTAGTGIYHEQYF. The CDR3 DNA reads TGTGCCAGTAGTACCGCCGGGACAGGGATATACCACGAGCAGTACTTC.